What follows describes a single TCR beta chain. CDR1 MNHEY and CDR2 SVGEGT come from the germline V gene. CDR3 length: 15 residues. After removal of 2 bases from V and 2 bases from J, the junction contained 6 bases not matched to a gene. This specimen comes from a study of T-cell memory formation after mild COVID-19. TCRdb ran MiXCR on the 5' RACE reads and lists one entry per CDR3 protein. The repertoire has 450,000 to 700,000 distinct CDR3 sequences, roughly 17% of them found once; the top ten carry around 13%. The chain uses TRBV6-2 or TRBV6-3 and TRBJ2-7; 7 bases match TRBD1. The TCR sequence derives from an adult woman who had mild COVID-19 (a few samples of this study predate the infection). Cell type and time point are not known. The sequencing input was PBMCs or a T cell subset sorted from them (not recorded which). CDR3 bases: TGTGCCAGCAGTTACGACAGGGTCATTACCTACGAGCAGTACTTC. Its translation is CASSYDRVITYEQYF.